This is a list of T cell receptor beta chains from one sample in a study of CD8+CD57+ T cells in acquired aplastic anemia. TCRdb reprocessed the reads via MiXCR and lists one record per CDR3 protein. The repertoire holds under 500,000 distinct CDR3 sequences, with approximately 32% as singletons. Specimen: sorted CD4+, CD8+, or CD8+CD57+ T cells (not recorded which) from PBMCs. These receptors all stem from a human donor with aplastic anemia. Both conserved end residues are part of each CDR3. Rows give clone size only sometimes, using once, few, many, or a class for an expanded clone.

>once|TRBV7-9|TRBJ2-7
CASSLAVGGAYEQYF
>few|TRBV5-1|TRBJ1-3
CASSNTGRAGNTIYF
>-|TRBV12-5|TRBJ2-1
CASGLGQGKDNEQFF
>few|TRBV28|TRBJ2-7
CASSLIGAGTLF
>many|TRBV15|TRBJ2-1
CATSRDRVSDEQFF
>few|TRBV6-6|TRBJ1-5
CASSYNVRGSNQPQHF
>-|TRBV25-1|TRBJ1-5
CASSVRVSSWPQHF
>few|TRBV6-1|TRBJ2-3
CASSESSGFSTDTQYF
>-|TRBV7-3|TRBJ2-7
CASSPGRGYYEQYF
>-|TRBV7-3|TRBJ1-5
CASSLYVKTNQPQHF
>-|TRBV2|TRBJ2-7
CASSLGRAGLYEQYF
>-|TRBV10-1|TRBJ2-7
CASSEAGSYEQYF
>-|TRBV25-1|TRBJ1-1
CASSYSDVNTEAFF
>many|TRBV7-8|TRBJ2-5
CASTYRVGGETQYF
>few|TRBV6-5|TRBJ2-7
CASSYYNRETEQYF
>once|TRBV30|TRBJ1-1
CAWSLHQNTEAFF
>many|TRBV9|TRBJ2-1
CASSVAWTTYNEQFF
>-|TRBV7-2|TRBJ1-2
CASSRREGVPRYTF
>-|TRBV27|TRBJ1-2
CASSADRGNYGYTF
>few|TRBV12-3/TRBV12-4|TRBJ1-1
CASTRDRRNTEAFF
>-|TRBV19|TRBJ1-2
CASTEGMGYGYTF
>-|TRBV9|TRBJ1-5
CASSVGPGTGNQPQHF
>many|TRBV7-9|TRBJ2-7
CASSRTGGPNEQYF
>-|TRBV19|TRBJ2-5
CASSFPGQSETQYF
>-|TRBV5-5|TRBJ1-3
CASSLGSELAGNTIYF
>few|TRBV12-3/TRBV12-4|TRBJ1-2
CASSFSGYDGYTF
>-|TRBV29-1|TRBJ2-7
CSVGRSPSYEQYF
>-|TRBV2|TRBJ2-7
CASRSPAGIRYERYF
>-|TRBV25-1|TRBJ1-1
CASRVRTADRVNTEAFF
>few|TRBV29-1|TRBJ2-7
CSVERGAGSSYEQYF
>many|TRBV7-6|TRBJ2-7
CASSRGLAGTSYEQYF
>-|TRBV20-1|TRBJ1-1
CSAPGTGGSEAFF
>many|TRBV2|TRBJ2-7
CASTSGWNRDRVSYEQYF
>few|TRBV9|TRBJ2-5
CASSVEGTSGITQYF
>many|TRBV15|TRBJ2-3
CATSRDRDPSVDTQYF
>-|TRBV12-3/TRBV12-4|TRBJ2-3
CASARDTQYF